This record looks at one T cell receptor (beta chain) sequence and its context. Its antigen is as yet unknown. The sample is drawn from a study of stem cell transplantation in POMP-related autoinflammatory disease. General study points: PRAID patients trended toward lower TRB diversity and higher clonality in all analyzed T-cell subsets. In PRAID patients, the number of distinct TRB V-J gene pairings was restricted.

The repertoire was sequenced with immunoSEQ multiplex PCR; TCRdb's copy has only in-frame clones and lacks some. The sample lists around 26,000 clones, about 81% seen once, with approximately 2.3% in the top ten. V trimming: 5 bases; J trimming: 2 bases; junction bases outside the gene matches: 5. CDR3 size: 16 residues. Germline V lookup: CDR1 SNHLY, CDR2 FYNNEI. Here the sequenced sample was CD4+ T cells from PBMCs, taken before stem cell transplantation. The genes are TRBV2 and TRBJ2-5; 13 bases are a match to TRBD2. This sequence originates from a human donor with POMP-related autoinflammation and immune dysregulation (PRAID). The CDR3 reads CASSPRLAGGQETQYF. The CDR3 region has the DNA TGTGCCAGCAGTCCCCGACTAGCGGGGGGACAAGAGACCCAGTACTTC.